The present entry profiles one T cell receptor beta chain with its context. This record comes from a study of blood T cell repertoires in COVID-19. At the level of the study: T cells, B-cell-depleted T cells, or PBMCs provided the cDNA or gDNA that served as material.

Profiled with immunoSEQ multiplex PCR; TCRdb holds only in-frame clones, not every one. The data contain 250,000 to 350,000 clones, around nine tenths of them seen just once; the ten biggest clones take up under 0.95%. Germline CDR1 reads LNHDA; CDR2 reads SQIVND (reference sequence). CDR3 length: 12 residues. The V end lost 5 bases, the J end lost 6 bases, and 9 bases lay between the germline ends. This sequence originates from a man aged 25 to 45 with acute or convalescent COVID-19. The sequenced sample was peripheral blood. The rearrangement uses TRBV19 and TRBJ2-3, with D tentatively TRBD2 (6 bases). The CDR3 nucleotides read TGTGCCAGTAGTTGGGAGGCTGATACGCAGTATTTT. Protein: CASSWEADTQYF.